One and the same sample provided the 2 T cell receptor beta chains below, sequenced in a study of cytomegalovirus exposure and HLA in healthy donors. Assay used: immunoSEQ multiplex PCR; TCRdb lists only in-frame clones, some missing. The sample records over 65,000 clones, about 95% being singletons. Sequenced input: PBMCs. These receptors were taken from a woman between 18 and 29 years old in good health and CMV-seropositive.

The V call is TRBV5-1, the J call TRBJ1-1, with 10 bases identical to TRBD1. Germline CDR1 is SGHRS and CDR2 is YFSETQ. V lost 3 bases to trimming and J lost 6 bases; unmatched junction nucleotides: 2. This CDR3 contains 13 residues. The DNA of the CDR3 is TGCGCCAGCAGCTCAGGACAGGGGGCTGAAGCTTTCTTT. Its protein product is CASSSGQGAEAFF.

V gene TRBV6-5 combines with J gene TRBJ1-2, with 8 bases matching TRBD1. V dropped 5 bases and J dropped 4; count of bases not matched to a gene: 6. This CDR3 is 14 amino acids long. Germline V gene lookup returns CDR1 MNHEY and CDR2 SVGAGI. CDR3 sequence reads: CASSTYGQGYGYTF. CDR3 coding DNA: TGTGCCAGCAGTACTTATGGACAGGGCTATGGCTACACCTTC.